The clone carrying this T cell receptor (beta chain) was observed at least ten times. The record originates from a study of identical twins. CDR1 SGHTA and CDR2 FQGNSA come from the germline V gene. J gave up 6 bases and V 0 bases, and 8 bases lay outside the gene matches. This CDR3 region has 16 residues. Unique molecular identifiers were present on cDNA, and template switching added a universal primer site. One entry per CDR3 protein, called by TCRdb with MiXCR from the 5' RACE reads. The table has about 890,000 distinct CDR3 sequences, 10% to 15% seen once. These same data were also listed under a study on yellow fever vaccine responses in identical twins.

The sample comprised PBMCs. The receptor was derived from a woman younger than 30 in good health. The chain joins TRBV7-2 to TRBJ1-1, with 9 bases identical to TRBD1. The CDR3 coding sequence is TGTGCCAGCAGCTTAGCGCCGGGACAGGGTTACCCTGAAGCTTTCTTT. This translates into CASSLAPGQGYPEAFF.